What follows is one TCR beta chain and its context. Trimming took off 4 bases at V and 8 bases at J, with 21 bases between the two ends. The CDR3 covers 15 residues. From germline, CDR1 is SGHRS and CDR2 YFSETQ. PCR employed 60 Vbeta and 13 Jbeta primers. Produced via immunoSEQ multiplex PCR; TCRdb's table is partial and in-frame only. Here the sample spans about 110,000 clones, about 85% being singletons. This entry comes from a study of cytomegalovirus exposure and HLA in healthy donors. The J gene is TRBJ1-2, the V gene TRBV5-1; D may be TRBD1 (6 bases). The clonotype was recovered from a man aged 45 to 65 in good health and CMV-seronegative. The sample taken for sequencing was PBMCs. The CDR3 region has the DNA TGCGCCAGCAGCCCGGCGACTAGCGGGGGCCGGGGCTACACCTTC. Translating gives CASSPATSGGRGYTF. Looking up the rest from reference TRBV5-1 and TRBJ1-2 gives the full variable domain: KAGVTQTPRYLIKTRGQQVTLSCSPISGHRSVSWYQQTPGQGLQFLFEYFSETQRNKGNFPGRFSGRQFSNSRSEMNVSTLELGDSALYLCASSPATSGGRGYTFGSGTRLTVV.